This is a list of T cell receptor beta chains from one sample in a study of blood T cell repertoires in COVID-19. Using immunoSEQ multiplex PCR, the repertoire was profiled, and TCRdb retains in-frame clones only, with some absent. Here the sample spans approximately 120,000 clones, about 78% being singletons. Sample: peripheral blood. These TCRs come from a human donor in a cohort sampled during active or convalescent COVID-19. The CDR3 runs from the conserved cysteine through the conserved F or W. D genes are given only for firm matches.

TRBJ2-3 | TRBD2 | 18 | TRBV20-1 | CSASSFGQLAGATDTQYF
TRBJ1-1 | TRBD1 | 15 | TRBV11-3 | CASSPGQGENTEAFF
TRBJ2-3 | . | 15 | TRBV5-4 | CASSLQSFSTDTQYF
TRBJ1-1 | TRBD1 | 12 | TRBV19 | CASKGAPTEAFF
TRBJ2-7 | TRBD1 | 13 | TRBV29-1 | CSATGTGSYEQYF
TRBJ1-1 | . | 13 | TRBV6-5 | CASSYKRNTEAFF
TRBJ2-2 | . | 12 | TRBV4-3 | CASSQSRGELFF
TRBJ1-6 | . | 14 | TRBV3-1/TRBV3-2 | CASSPVQVNSPLHF
TRBJ2-7 | TRBD1 | 15 | TRBV6-5 | CASSQGQESSYEQYF
TRBJ2-5 | TRBD2 | 14 | TRBV28 | CASIRTSGKETQYF
TRBJ2-7 | . | 14 | TRBV4-3 | CASSQRSRGYEQYF
TRBJ2-5 | . | 15 | TRBV5-4 | CASTLGDSTRSTQYF
TRBJ1-5 | TRBD1 | 17 | TRBV4-1 | CASSQEPTGGTNQPQHF
TRBJ2-7 | . | 14 | TRBV7-9 | CASSRLGSSYEQYF
TRBJ2-1 | TRBD2 | 16 | TRBV5-6 | CASSLWLWGGGNEQFF
TRBJ2-3 | . | 15 | TRBV28 | CASSPSGGRTDTQYF
TRBJ2-1 | TRBD2 | 17 | TRBV11-2 | CASSLYAGTSGYNEQFF
TRBJ2-5 | TRBD2 | 17 | TRBV3-1/TRBV3-2 | CASSQFKTSWGQETQYF
TRBJ1-1 | . | 19 | TRBV6-2/TRBV6-3 | CASSYSILFFGTKNTEAFF
TRBJ2-7 | . | 11 | TRBV28 | CASSITYEQYF
TRBJ1-5 | . | 16 | TRBV19 | CASSISRGVGNQPQHF
TRBJ2-1 | . | 14 | TRBV3-1/TRBV3-2 | CASTLRGGGNEQFF
TRBJ2-1 | TRBD2 | 16 | TRBV6-6 | CASSSKAGVSYNEQFF
TRBJ2-7 | . | 13 | TRBV9 | CASSVSGDYEQYF
TRBJ2-7 | . | 12 | TRBV6-5 | CASSPRTYEQYF
TRBJ2-2 | TRBD1 | 16 | TRBV18 | CASSPSGQGLTGELFF
TRBJ1-3 | . | 13 | TRBV5-1 | CASSLGDRNTIYF
TRBJ2-2 | . | 13 | TRBV2 | CARDRITGGELFF
TRBJ1-2 | TRBD1 | 21 | TRBV5-1 | CASTPSLGGRGRDPANYGYTF
TRBJ2-7 | TRBD1 | 15 | TRBV14 | CASSQRWDRAYEQYF
TRBJ1-3 | TRBD1 | 14 | TRBV7-8 | CASSYSGGRNTIYF
TRBJ1-6 | . | 14 | TRBV14 | CASSRGGGNSPLHF
TRBJ2-3 | . | 15 | TRBV7-9 | CASSLDRVRTDTQYF
TRBJ1-1 | . | 13 | TRBV7-2 | CASSKDRNTEAFF
TRBJ2-1 | TRBD2 | 17 | TRBV7-6 | CASSRATSGGAYNEQFF
TRBJ2-2 | TRBD2 | 17 | TRBV14 | CASRLGTSGRAAGELFF
TRBJ2-1 | TRBD2 | 19 | TRBV7-6 | CASSFFASRFSSGRNEQFF
TRBJ2-2 | . | 12 | TRBV12-3/TRBV12-4 | CASRPDSGELFF
TRBJ1-1 | . | 14 | TRBV5-1 | CASSLAGVVTEAFF
TRBJ1-2 | TRBD1 | 16 | TRBV28 | CASSYFATGLDYGYTF
TRBJ2-7 | TRBD2 | 15 | TRBV6-5 | CASTPTSGDSYEQYF
TRBJ2-7 | . | 14 | TRBV6-5 | CASSSNRADYEQYF
TRBJ1-2 | . | 12 | TRBV7-9 | CASTNSGVGYTF
TRBJ1-2 | TRBD1 | 16 | TRBV28 | CASSPALGQGAMGYTF
TRBJ1-1 | TRBD1 | 12 | TRBV7-2 | CASSPQGTEAFF
TRBJ2-5 | TRBD1 | 15 | TRBV27 | CASSFLGQGRETQYF
TRBJ1-4 | . | 16 | TRBV5-1 | CASSPGPSGGHEKLFF
TRBJ2-5 | TRBD1 | 16 | TRBV5-5 | CASSLGQGAARETQYF
TRBJ2-5 | TRBD2 | 15 | TRBV18 | CASSPPGTRGETQYF
TRBJ2-3 | TRBD2 | 15 | TRBV2 | CASRPLAEITDTQYF
TRBJ2-3 | . | 17 | TRBV7-2 | CASSLWTWSLNTDTQYF
TRBJ2-2 | TRBD2 | 14 | TRBV18 | CASSPSGGSGELFF
TRBJ2-5 | . | 13 | TRBV7-2 | CASSRPGRETQYF
TRBJ2-7 | TRBD1 | 16 | TRBV15 | CATSREPGQGSYEQYF
TRBJ1-4 | . | 13 | TRBV11-2 | CAIQRGRREKLFF
TRBJ2-3 | . | 14 | TRBV30 | CAWSSSGGRDTQYF
TRBJ1-6 | TRBD1 | 14 | TRBV30 | CAWTGGYYNSPLHF
TRBJ2-7 | . | 14 | TRBV5-6 | CASSWWMGGYEQYF